The 3 T cell receptor beta chains below come from one sample, sequenced in a study of T-cell memory formation after mild COVID-19. TCRdb reanalysed the 5' RACE reads using MiXCR and keeps one entry per CDR3 protein. Of some 190,000 distinct CDR3 sequences in the sample, roughly 16% are singletons; the top ten hold approximately 2.2%. The sequenced material came from PBMCs or a T cell subset sorted from them (not recorded which). The source is an adult woman who had mild COVID-19 (a few samples of this study predate the infection). Cell type and time point are not known.

This clonotype was seen a few times. J is TRBJ1-6 and V is TRBV12-3 or TRBV12-4; D is unclear. The CDR3 spans 13 residues. V lost 6 bases to trimming and J lost 8 bases, with 11 bases between them. The CDR3 DNA reads TGTGCCAGCAGCCAAATAGTGGATTCACCCCTCCACTTT. Amino acids: CASSQIVDSPLHF.

This clonotype was seen a few times. The chain uses TRBV20-1 and TRBJ2-1; 7 nucleotides agree with TRBD2. Unmatched junction bases numbered 8, after V lost 3 bases and J lost 6 bases. CDR1 DFQATT and CDR2 SNEGSKA come from the germline V gene (reference sequence). This CDR3 has 14 residues. CDR3 amino acids: CSARRPGLLNEQFF. In DNA form, the CDR3 reads TGCAGTGCTAGGAGGCCGGGACTACTCAATGAGCAGTTCTTC.

In this sample, this clonotype turned up a few times. The chain combines TRBV5-6 with TRBJ2-1, with 14 bases aligning to TRBD2. Per germline, CDR1 SGHDT and CDR2 YYEEEE. This CDR3 is 16 amino acids long. V lost 3 bases to trimming and J lost 7 bases; unmatched junction nucleotides: 6. The CDR3 protein is CASSWGTSGSINEQFF. The DNA of the CDR3 is TGTGCCAGCAGCTGGGGGACTAGCGGGAGTATTAATGAGCAGTTCTTC.